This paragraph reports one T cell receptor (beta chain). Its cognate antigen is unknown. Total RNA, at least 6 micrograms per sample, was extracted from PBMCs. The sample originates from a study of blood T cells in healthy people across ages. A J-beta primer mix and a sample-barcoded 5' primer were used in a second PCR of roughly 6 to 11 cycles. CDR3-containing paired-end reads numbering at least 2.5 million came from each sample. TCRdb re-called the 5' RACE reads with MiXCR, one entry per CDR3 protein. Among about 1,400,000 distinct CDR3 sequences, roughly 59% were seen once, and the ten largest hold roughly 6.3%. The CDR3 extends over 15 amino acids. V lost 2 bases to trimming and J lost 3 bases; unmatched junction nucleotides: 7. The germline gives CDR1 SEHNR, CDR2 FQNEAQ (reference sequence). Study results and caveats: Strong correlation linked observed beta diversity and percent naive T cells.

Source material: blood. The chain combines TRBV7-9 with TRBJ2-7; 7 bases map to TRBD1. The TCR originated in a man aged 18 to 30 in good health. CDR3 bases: TGTGCCAGCAGCTTATCGGGACAGAAGAACTACGAGCAGTACTTC. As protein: CASSLSGQKNYEQYF.